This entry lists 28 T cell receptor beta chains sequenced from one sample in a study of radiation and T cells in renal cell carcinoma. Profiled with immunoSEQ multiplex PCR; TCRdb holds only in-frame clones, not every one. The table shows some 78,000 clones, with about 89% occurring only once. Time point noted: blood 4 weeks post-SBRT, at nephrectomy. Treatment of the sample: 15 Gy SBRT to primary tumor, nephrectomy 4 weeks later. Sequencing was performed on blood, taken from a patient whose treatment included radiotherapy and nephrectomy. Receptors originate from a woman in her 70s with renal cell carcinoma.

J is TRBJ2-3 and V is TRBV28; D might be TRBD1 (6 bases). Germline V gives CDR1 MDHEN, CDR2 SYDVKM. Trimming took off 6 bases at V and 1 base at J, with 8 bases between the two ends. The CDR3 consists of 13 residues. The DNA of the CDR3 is TGTGCCAGCAGCCACAGGGGCACAGATACGCAGTATTTT. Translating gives CASSHRGTDTQYF.

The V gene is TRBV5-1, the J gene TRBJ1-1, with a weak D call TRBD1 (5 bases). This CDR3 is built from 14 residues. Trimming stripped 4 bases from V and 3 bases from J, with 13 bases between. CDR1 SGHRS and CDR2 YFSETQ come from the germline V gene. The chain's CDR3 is CASSARVGDTEAFF. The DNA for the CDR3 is TGCGCCAGCAGCGCCAGGGTTGGGGACACTGAAGCTTTCTTT.

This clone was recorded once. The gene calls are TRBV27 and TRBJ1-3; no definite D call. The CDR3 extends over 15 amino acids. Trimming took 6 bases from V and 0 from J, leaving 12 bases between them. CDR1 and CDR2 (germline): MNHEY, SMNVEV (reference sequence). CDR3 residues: CASSRAAGSGNTIYF. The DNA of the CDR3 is TGTGCCAGCAGCCGAGCGGCCGGCTCTGGAAACACCATATATTTT.

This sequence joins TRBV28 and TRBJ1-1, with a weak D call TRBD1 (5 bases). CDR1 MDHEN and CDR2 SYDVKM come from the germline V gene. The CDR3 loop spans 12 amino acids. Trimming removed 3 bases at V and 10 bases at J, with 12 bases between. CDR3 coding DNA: TGTGCCAGCAGTTTTGGGGGAGGAGGAGCTTTCTTT. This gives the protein CASSFGGGGAFF.

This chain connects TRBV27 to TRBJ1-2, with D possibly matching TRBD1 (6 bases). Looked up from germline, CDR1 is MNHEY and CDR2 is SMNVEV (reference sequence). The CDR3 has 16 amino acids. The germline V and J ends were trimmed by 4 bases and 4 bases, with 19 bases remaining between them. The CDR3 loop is CASSYTPGQGRYGYTF. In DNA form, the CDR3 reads TGTGCCAGCAGTTATACCCCGGGGCAGGGGCGCTATGGCTACACCTTC.

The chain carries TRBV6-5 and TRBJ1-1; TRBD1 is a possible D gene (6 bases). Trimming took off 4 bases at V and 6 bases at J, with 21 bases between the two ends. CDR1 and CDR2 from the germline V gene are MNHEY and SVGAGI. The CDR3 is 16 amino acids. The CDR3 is CASSFRTNQGLAEAFF. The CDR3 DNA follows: TGTGCCAGCAGTTTCCGCACTAACCAGGGGCTGGCTGAAGCTTTCTTT.

The CDR3, as DNA: TGTGCCAGCAGCCAAATCAGTAATGAAAAACTGTTTTTT. Translating it yields CASSQISNEKLFF. V gene TRBV4-2 combines with J gene TRBJ1-4; D ambiguous. The CDR3 sequence is 13 residues long. V was pared by 2 bases and J by 4 bases, with 5 bases between. Germline-derived CDR1 and CDR2 are LGHNA and YNFKEQ.

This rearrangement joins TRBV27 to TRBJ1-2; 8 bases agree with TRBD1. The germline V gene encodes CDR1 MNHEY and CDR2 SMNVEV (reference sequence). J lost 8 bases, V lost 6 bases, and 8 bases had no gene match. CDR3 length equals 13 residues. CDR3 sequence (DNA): TGTGCCAGCAGAAATCAGGGGGCCCCGGGCTACACCTTC. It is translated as CASRNQGAPGYTF.

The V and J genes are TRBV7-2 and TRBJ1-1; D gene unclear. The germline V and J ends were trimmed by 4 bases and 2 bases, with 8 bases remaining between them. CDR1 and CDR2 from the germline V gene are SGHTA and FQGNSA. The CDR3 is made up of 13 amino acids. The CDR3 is CASSSRRNTEAFF. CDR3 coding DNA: TGTGCCAGCAGCTCGCGGCGCAACACTGAAGCTTTCTTT.

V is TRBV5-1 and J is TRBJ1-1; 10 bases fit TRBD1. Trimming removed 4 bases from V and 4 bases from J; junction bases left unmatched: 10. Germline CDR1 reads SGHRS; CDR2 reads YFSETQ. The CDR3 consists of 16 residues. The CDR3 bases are TGCGCCAGCAGCACCCAATCGGGACAGGGGCGCACTGAAGCTTTCTTT. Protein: CASSTQSGQGRTEAFF.

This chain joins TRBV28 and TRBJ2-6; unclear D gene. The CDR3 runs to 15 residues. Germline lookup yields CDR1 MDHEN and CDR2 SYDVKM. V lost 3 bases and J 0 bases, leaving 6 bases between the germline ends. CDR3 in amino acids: CASSFVGSGANVLTF. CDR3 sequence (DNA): TGTGCCAGCAGTTTTGTCGGCTCTGGGGCCAACGTCCTGACTTTC.

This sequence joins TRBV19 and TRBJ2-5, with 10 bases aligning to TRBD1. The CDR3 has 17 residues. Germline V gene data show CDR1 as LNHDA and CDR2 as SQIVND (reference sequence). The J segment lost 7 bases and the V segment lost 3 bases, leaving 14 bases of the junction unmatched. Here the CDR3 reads CASSISGLTGGLGTQYF. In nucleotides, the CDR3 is TGTGCCAGTAGTATTTCCGGCCTGACAGGGGGCTTGGGGACCCAGTACTTC.

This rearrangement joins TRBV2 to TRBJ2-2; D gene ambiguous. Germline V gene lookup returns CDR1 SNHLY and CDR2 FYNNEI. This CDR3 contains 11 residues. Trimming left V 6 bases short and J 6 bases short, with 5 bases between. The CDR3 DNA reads TGTGCCAGCAGGATAGCCGGGGAGCTGTTTTTT. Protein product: CASRIAGELFF.

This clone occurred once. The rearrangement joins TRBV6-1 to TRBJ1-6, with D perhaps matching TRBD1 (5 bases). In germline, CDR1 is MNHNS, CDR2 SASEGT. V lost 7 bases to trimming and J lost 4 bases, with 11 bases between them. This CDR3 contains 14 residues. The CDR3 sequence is CASTPDRYNSPLHF. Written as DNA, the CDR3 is TGTGCCAGCACGCCCGACAGATATAATTCACCCCTCCACTTT.

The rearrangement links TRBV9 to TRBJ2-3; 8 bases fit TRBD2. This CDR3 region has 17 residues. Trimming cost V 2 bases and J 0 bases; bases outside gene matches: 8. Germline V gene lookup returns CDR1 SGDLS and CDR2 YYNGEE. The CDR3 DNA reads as TGTGCCAGCAGCGTCCAAGGTAGCGGGGTTAGCACAGATACGCAGTATTTT. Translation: CASSVQGSGVSTDTQYF.

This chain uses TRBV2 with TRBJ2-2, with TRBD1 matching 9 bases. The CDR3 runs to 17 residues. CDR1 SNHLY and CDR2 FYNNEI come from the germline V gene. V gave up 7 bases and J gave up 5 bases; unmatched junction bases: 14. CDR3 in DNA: TGTGCCAGCAACCCTATGCTACAGGGGGCGCAAACCGGGGAGCTGTTTTTT. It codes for CASNPMLQGAQTGELFF.

CDR3 amino acids: CASSPTSSSSYNEQFF. The CDR3 nucleotides read TGTGCCAGCAGCCCAACTTCGTCGAGCTCCTACAATGAGCAGTTCTTC. The rearrangement uses TRBV5-4 and TRBJ2-1; no definite D call. The CDR3 spans 16 residues. V shed 4 bases and J shed 0 bases, with 14 bases lying between them. In germline, CDR1 is SGHNT, CDR2 YYREEE (reference sequence).

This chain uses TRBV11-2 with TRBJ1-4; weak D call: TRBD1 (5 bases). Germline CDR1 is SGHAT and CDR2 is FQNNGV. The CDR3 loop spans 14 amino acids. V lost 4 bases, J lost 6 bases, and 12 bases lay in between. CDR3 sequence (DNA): TGTGCCAGCAGCTACACAGGCCCCTATGAAAAACTGTTTTTT. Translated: CASSYTGPYEKLFF.

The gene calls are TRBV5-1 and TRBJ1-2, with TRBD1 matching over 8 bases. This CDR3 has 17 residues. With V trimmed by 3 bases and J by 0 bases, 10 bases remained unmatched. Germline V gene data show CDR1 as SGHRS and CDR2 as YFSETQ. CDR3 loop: CASSSDRGHKTNYGYTF. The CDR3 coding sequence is TGCGCCAGCAGCTCCGACAGGGGCCATAAGACTAACTATGGCTACACCTTC.

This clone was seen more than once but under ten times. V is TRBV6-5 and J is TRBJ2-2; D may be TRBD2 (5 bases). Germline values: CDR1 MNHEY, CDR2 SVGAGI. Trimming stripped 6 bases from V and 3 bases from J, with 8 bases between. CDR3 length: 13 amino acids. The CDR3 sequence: CASRADYTGELFF. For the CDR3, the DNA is TGTGCCAGCAGGGCGGACTACACCGGGGAGCTGTTTTTT.

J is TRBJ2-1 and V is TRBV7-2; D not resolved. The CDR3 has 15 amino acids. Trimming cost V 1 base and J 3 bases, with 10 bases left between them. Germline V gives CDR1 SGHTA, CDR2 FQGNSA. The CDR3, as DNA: TGTGCCAGCAGCTTAGAGCAGAGCTTCTACAATGAGCAGTTCTTC. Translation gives CASSLEQSFYNEQFF.

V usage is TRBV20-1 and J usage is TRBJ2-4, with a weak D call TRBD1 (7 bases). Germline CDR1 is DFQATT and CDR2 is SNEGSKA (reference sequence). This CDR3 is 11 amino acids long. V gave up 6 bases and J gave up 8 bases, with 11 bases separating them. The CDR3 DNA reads TGCAGTGCGTTCAGGGGGGACATTCAGTACTTC. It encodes CSAFRGDIQYF.

The CDR3 loop is CASSGEGGANYEQYF. The CDR3, as DNA: TGTGCCAGCAGCGGAGAAGGGGGCGCAAACTACGAGCAGTACTTC. The genes are TRBV7-2 and TRBJ2-7; 7 nucleotides match TRBD1. The CDR3 sequence is 15 residues long. Looked up from germline, CDR1 is SGHTA and CDR2 is FQGNSA. The trim removed 5 bases at V and 3 bases at J, leaving 10 bases unmatched.

In DNA form, the CDR3 reads TGCAGCGTTGACATTAGTCCAGGGATGTCCTATGGCTACACCTTC. As protein: CSVDISPGMSYGYTF. The chain is built from TRBV29-1 and TRBJ1-2; maybe TRBD1 (5 bases). CDR3 length: 15 residues. In germline, CDR1 is SQVTM, CDR2 ANQGSEA. Trimming removed 3 bases from V and 4 bases from J, with 18 bases in between.

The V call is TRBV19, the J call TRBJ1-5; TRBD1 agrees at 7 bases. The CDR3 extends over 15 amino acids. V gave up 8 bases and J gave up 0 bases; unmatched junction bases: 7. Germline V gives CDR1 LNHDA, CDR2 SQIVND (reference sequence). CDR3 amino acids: CASGETGYSNQPQHF. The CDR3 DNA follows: TGTGCCAGTGGGGAGACAGGGTATAGCAATCAGCCCCAGCATTTT.

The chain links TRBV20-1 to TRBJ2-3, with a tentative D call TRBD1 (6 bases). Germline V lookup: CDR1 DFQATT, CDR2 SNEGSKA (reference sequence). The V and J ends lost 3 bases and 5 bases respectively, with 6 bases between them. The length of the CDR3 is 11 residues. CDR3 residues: CSASRGDTQYF. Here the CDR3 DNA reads TGCAGTGCTAGCAGGGGAGATACGCAGTATTTT.

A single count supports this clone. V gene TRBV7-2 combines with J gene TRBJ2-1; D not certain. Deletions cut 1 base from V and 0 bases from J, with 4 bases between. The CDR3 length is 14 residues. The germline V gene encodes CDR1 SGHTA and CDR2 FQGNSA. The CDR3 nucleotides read TGTGCCAGCAGCTTAGGTTTCTCCTACAATGAGCAGTTCTTC. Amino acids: CASSLGFSYNEQFF.

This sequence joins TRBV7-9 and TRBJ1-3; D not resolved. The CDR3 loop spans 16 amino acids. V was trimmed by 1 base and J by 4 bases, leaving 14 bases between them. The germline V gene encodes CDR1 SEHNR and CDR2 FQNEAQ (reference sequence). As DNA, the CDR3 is TGTGCCAGCAGCTTAGATTCCCCGGGAGGAGGAAACACCATATATTTT. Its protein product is CASSLDSPGGGNTIYF.